This TCR beta chain came from a study of T cell responses to AZD1222 COVID-19 vaccine. Study-level points and caveats: Reports indicate that nearly half of spike-specific TCRs are directed at unmutated variant regions. The study sampled repertoires only after the peak T cell response.

The germline gives CDR1 SGHRS, CDR2 YFSETQ. The CDR3 has 17 amino acids. Trimming at V came to 4 bases and at J to 0 bases, leaving 8 bases not matched to a gene. Profiling relied on immunoSEQ multiplex PCR, and the TCRdb table lists in-frame clones only, not all of them. The profile shows 200,000 to 250,000 clones, approximately 94% of them singletons. About this clone: Its cognate antigen is unknown.

This chain joins TRBV5-1 and TRBJ1-3; 9 bases are a match to TRBD1. This sequence originates from an adult in good health. Material: peripheral blood, obtained on day 0 of MenACWY control vaccination. The CDR3 sequence is CASSIDKTGGSGNTIYF. CDR3 sequence (DNA): TGCGCCAGCAGCATAGATAAGACAGGGGGCTCTGGAAACACCATATATTTT.